This T cell receptor beta chain was retrieved from a study of glioma-infiltrating T cells (dated by TCRdb to 2016 to 2018). About the full investigation: The study sequenced TCR alpha- and beta-chain repertoires from glioma tissue, from non-neoplastic brain tissue and from matched peripheral blood mononuclear cells. Each tissue-infiltrating repertoire was compared with the same patient's peripheral blood repertoire to measure divergence between tissue and blood T-cell populations. The paired cohort was made up of three low-grade glioma patients, seven to nine primary glioblastoma patients and three non-glioma patients who contributed non-neoplastic brain tissue. Broad study findings and their caveats: The group comparisons were based on small numbers of patients: three non-neoplastic, three low-grade glioma and fewer than ten glioblastoma patients. VJ-independent divergence between tissue and blood was lower than expected in non-neoplastic patients but higher than expected in all gliomas, particularly low-grade gliomas. Very few CDR3 sequences were found to be shared between tissue and blood, and this scarcity was attributed to high CDR3 diversity and limited sampling.

The iRepertoire nested amplicon-rescue multiplex PCR (arm-PCR) platform was used to amplify TCR alpha and beta CDR3 regions from RNA. For one-step reverse transcription and amplification, about 100-450 ng of tissue mRNA or PBMC total RNA was used as input. Following bead purification, Illumina adapters were added by a secondary multiplex PCR, and libraries between 200 and 400 bp were gel-purified. Internal 6-nucleotide barcodes were carried by the libraries and were used for demultiplexing. The libraries were sequenced on an Illumina MiSeq using 2x220 or 2x250 nucleotide paired-end reads. The paper's processing steps were these. Paired reads were merged using FLASH 1.2.11 and were aligned to the GRCh37 human genome using BWA-MEM, after which TRA and TRB reads were extracted. An IMGT-derived reference of cassette sequences and CDR3 motifs, with pseudogenes included, was used for V and J assignment. Reads were translated in three frames, and productive CDR3s were defined as those with a C...FGXG motif and no stop codons. Unique combinations of V-J cassette pair and CDR3 amino acid sequence were defined as clonotypes. Hamming distance filtering was applied to reads, with thresholds set by the sequence error rate of each sample in mapped regions. Using fastp at Q25 and MiXCR, TCRdb reprocessed the public reads and kept productive beta chains. All rows with the same CDR3 protein become a single entry with the most common DNA and genes. The V and J calls come from TCRdb's annotation, not from the publication. The sample contains about 89,000 distinct CDR3 sequences, 20% to 25% of them found a single time. The ten largest clones capture 6.7% of the sample.

Concerning this clonotype itself: Its recognized antigen is unknown. Per-nucleotide qualities are absent, and no much larger clonotype sits a single base away.

Sequenced input: glioma tissue, nonneoplastic brain tissue, or PBMCs (not recorded which). This sequence originates from a human donor with low-grade glioma or glioblastoma, undergoing nonglioma brain surgery, or in good health (not recorded which).

For the CDR3, the sequence is CASSWSIVGEQFF. Here is the DNA: TGTGCCAGCAGTTGGTCGATAGTGGGTGAGCAGTTCTTC. The chain was built from TRBV12-3 or TRBV12-4 and TRBJ2-1, with the D segment identity uncertain. A distance of 13 bases separates the germline ends of V and J, which lose 4 bases and 9 bases respectively. The CDR3 sequence holds 13 residues, the cysteine and phenylalanine included. The DNA shown is the 39-base CDR3, in frame from base 1.